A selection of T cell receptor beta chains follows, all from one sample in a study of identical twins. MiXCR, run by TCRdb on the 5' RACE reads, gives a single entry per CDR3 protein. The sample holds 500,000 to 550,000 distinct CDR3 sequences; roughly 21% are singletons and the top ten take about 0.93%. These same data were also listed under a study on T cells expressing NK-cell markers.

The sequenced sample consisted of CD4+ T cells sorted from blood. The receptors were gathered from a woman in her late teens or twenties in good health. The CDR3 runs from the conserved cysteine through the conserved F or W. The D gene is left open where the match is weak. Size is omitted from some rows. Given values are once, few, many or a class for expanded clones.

TGCAGTGCTAGGCGGCGATTAGTAGTTAGCACAGATACGCAGTATTTT,CSARRRLVVSTDTQYF,TRBV20-1,.,TRBJ2-3,.
TGCGCCAGCAGCTTGGTTGGTAGCGGGGGGGCCTACGAGCAGTACTTC,CASSLVGSGGAYEQYF,TRBV5-1,.,TRBJ2-7,TRBD2
TGCAGTGCTACCCCAGGAGGGTTGAATCAGCCCCAGCATTTT,CSATPGGLNQPQHF,TRBV20-1,few,TRBJ1-5,.
TGTGCCAGCACCAGAACAGGGGGTGTATACAATGAGCAGTTCTTC,CASTRTGGVYNEQFF,TRBV12-3/TRBV12-4,few,TRBJ2-1,TRBD1
TGCAGTGCTAGAAAAGCGGGAGGAGGGTACAATGAGCAGTTCTTC,CSARKAGGGYNEQFF,TRBV20-1,.,TRBJ2-1,TRBD2
TGCAGTGCTAAGGACAGAAACACACAAGAGACCCAGTACTTC,CSAKDRNTQETQYF,TRBV20-1,.,TRBJ2-5,.
TGCGCCAGCAGCCAAGGACGGGTTTCCTACAATGAGCAGTTCTTC,CASSQGRVSYNEQFF,TRBV4-1,.,TRBJ2-1,.
TGTGCCAGCAGCGCTGGACAGGGGCGGACCGGGGAGCTGTTTTTT,CASSAGQGRTGELFF,TRBV7-2,few,TRBJ2-2,TRBD1
TGCGCCAGCAGCTTTTTAGGGGGGACGTTGAACACTGAAGCTTTCTTT,CASSFLGGTLNTEAFF,TRBV5-1,many,TRBJ1-1,.
TGTGCCAGCAGTTACGACAGGGGCGACTATGGCTACACCTTC,CASSYDRGDYGYTF,TRBV6-5,few,TRBJ1-2,TRBD1
TGCGCCAGCAGCCAAGATAGCCTAACCTACGAGCAGTACTTC,CASSQDSLTYEQYF,TRBV4-3,few,TRBJ2-7,.
TGTGCCAGCAGCCCCCAGGAGGATGGGGAGCAGTTCTTC,CASSPQEDGEQFF,TRBV4-2,.,TRBJ2-1,.
TGCAGTGCCGCAGGGGGCAACTCCTACGAGCAGTACTTC,CSAAGGNSYEQYF,TRBV20-1,.,TRBJ2-7,TRBD1
TGTGCCAGCAGCACCTTAGGACAGGCTAACTATGGCTACACCTTC,CASSTLGQANYGYTF,TRBV28,.,TRBJ1-2,TRBD1
TGTGCCAGCAAGAAACAGCCTTCGGGACAAAAAGAGCAGTACTTC,CASKKQPSGQKEQYF,TRBV6-1,.,TRBJ2-7,.
TGCAGTGCTACCCCGGTGGGCCTCTGGAGGGGAGAGCAGTACTTC,CSATPVGLWRGEQYF,TRBV20-1,.,TRBJ2-7,.
TGCAGTGCTAGAAGGGACAGGGCGAACACCGGGGAGCTGTTTTTT,CSARRDRANTGELFF,TRBV20-1,.,TRBJ2-2,TRBD1
TGTGCCAGCAGCTCCCGGACAGGGAAGTACGAGCAGTACTTC,CASSSRTGKYEQYF,TRBV7-8,.,TRBJ2-7,TRBD1
TGCAGTGCTAGAACTCCGGGACTAGCGGACAATGAGCAGTTCTTC,CSARTPGLADNEQFF,TRBV20-1,.,TRBJ2-1,TRBD2
TGTGCCATCAGGGGGACAGACCAAGTCTATGGCTACACCTTC,CAIRGTDQVYGYTF,TRBV10-3,.,TRBJ1-2,TRBD1
TGCGCCAGCAGTGATTCGAAACAATCGCATTTT,CASSDSKQSHF,TRBV10-2,.,TRBJ1-5,.
TGCAGTGCTAGTAGTAGCAAACAGGGCTACAATGAGCAGTTCTTC,CSASSSKQGYNEQFF,TRBV20-1,.,TRBJ2-1,.
TGTGCCAGCAGCTTCTCAGTCGCAGCGAACACTGAAGCTTTCTTT,CASSFSVAANTEAFF,TRBV7-2,.,TRBJ1-1,.
TGTGCCATCAGTGAGTCGTTGGCAGGACGTACCTACGAGCAGTACTTC,CAISESLAGRTYEQYF,TRBV10-3,few,TRBJ2-7,.
TGCGCCAGCTTTACGGGACAGGGGTTTCGGGATGAGCAGTTCTTC,CASFTGQGFRDEQFF,TRBV5-1,many,TRBJ2-1,TRBD1
TGTGCCAGCTCCGGGACTATCGGGTTGGCGTACGAGCAGTACTTC,CASSGTIGLAYEQYF,TRBV7-2,.,TRBJ2-7,TRBD2
TGTGCCAGCAGCTTAGGAGGGACCCTCTACAATGAGCAGTTCTTC,CASSLGGTLYNEQFF,TRBV11-2,few,TRBJ2-1,.
TGTGCCAGCAGCTTAACACGGGGGCTGGTCACAGATACGCAGTATTTT,CASSLTRGLVTDTQYF,TRBV7-9,few,TRBJ2-3,.